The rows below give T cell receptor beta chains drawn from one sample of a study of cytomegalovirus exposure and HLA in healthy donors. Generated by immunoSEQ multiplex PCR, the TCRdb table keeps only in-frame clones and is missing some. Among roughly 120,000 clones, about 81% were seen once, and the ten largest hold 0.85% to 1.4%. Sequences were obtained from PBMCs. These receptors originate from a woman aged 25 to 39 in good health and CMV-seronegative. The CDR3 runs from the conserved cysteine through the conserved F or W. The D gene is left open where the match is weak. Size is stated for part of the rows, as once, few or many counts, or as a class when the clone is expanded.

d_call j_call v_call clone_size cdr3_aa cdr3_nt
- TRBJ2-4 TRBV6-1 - CASSEGLGRRNIQYF TGTGCCAGCAGTGAAGGTCTAGGCCGGAGAAACATTCAGTACTTC
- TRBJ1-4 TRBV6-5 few CASRTDSTNEKLFF TGTGCCAGCAGGACAGATTCAACTAATGAAAAACTGTTTTTT
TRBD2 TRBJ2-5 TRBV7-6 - CASSFGGEMETQYF TGTGCCAGCAGCTTCGGGGGGGAGATGGAGACCCAGTACTTC
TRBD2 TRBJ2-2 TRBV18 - CASSPGGLAVNTGELFF TGTGCCAGCTCACCAGGGGGACTAGCGGTGAACACCGGGGAGCTGTTTTTT
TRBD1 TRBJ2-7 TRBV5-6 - CASSPGQGGEQYF TGTGCCAGCAGCCCTGGACAGGGTGGCGAGCAGTACTTC
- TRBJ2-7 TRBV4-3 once CASSQEAMGGRDEQYF TGCGCCAGCAGCCAAGAGGCGATGGGGGGACGGGACGAGCAGTACTTC
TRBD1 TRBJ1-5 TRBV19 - CASRTGWHQPQHF TGTGCCAGCAGGACAGGATGGCATCAGCCCCAGCATTTT
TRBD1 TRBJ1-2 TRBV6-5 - CASSTTGDYGYTF TGTGCCAGTTCGACGACAGGGGACTATGGCTACACCTTC
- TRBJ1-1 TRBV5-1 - CASSWGQEAFF TGCGCCAGCAGCTGGGGACAAGAAGCTTTCTTT
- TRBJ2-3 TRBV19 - CASRWGAGGEDTQYF TGTGCCAGTCGCTGGGGGGCAGGGGGTGAGGATACGCAGTATTTT
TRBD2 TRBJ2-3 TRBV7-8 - CASSSGLAGGTDTQYF TGTGCCAGCAGCTCAGGACTAGCGGGGGGCACAGATACGCAGTATTTT
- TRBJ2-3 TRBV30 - CAWGPPRAGPTDTQYF TGTGCCTGGGGACCACCCCGGGCGGGCCCCACAGATACGCAGTATTTT
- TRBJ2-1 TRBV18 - CASSTTVSYNEQFF TGTGCCAGCTCGACGACTGTCTCCTACAATGAGCAGTTCTTC
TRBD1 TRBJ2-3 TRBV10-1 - CASRPGQGPTDTQYF TGCGCCAGCAGACCGGGACAGGGACCCACAGATACGCAGTATTTT
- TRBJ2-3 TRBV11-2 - CASSLDIPGLSTDTQYF TGTGCCAGCAGCTTAGATATTCCGGGACTTAGCACAGATACGCAGTATTTT
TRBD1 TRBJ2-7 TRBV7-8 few CASSFSRDRAFEQYF TGTGCCAGCAGCTTTTCACGGGACAGGGCTTTCGAGCAGTACTTC
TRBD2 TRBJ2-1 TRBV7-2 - CASSLAAQTYNEQFF TGTGCCAGCAGCCTAGCGGCCCAGACCTACAATGAGCAGTTCTTC
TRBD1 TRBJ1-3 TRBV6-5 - CASREPTGSGNTIYF TGTGCCAGCAGGGAACCGACAGGGTCAGGAAACACCATATATTTT
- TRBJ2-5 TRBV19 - CASTDSQGQVETQYF TGTGCCAGTACCGATTCTCAGGGGCAGGTGGAGACCCAGTACTTC
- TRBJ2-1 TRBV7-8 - CASSPSRRAADEQFF TGTGCCAGCAGCCCTAGCCGGAGGGCCGCAGATGAGCAGTTCTTC
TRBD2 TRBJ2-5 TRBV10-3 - CAISDRTSGRAETQYF TGTGCCATCAGTGACAGGACTAGCGGGAGGGCCGAGACCCAGTACTTC
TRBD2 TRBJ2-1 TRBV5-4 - CASSSKAGGPNEQFF TGTGCCAGCAGCTCCAAAGCGGGAGGGCCCAATGAGCAGTTCTTC
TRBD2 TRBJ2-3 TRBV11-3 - CASGLAGTTDTQYF TGTGCCAGCGGACTAGCGGGTACCACAGATACGCAGTATTTT
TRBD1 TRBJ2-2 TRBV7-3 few CASSRQGAGELFF TGTGCCAGCAGCCGTCAGGGGGCCGGGGAGCTGTTTTTT
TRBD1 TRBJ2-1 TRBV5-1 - CASSEGTGGLPYNEQFF TGCGCCAGCAGCGAGGGGACAGGGGGATTGCCCTACAATGAGCAGTTCTTC
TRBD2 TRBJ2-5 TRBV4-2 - CASSQAREGRGTQYF TGTGCCAGCAGCCAAGCGCGGGAGGGCCGGGGGACCCAGTACTTC
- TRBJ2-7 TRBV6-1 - CTCGLEYEQYF TGTACCTGCGGGCTGGAGTACGAGCAGTACTTC
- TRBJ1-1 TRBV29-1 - CSVEGRGGTEAFF TGCAGCGTTGAAGGCAGGGGTGGCACTGAAGCTTTCTTT
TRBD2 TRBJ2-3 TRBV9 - CASSASGRGGWADTQYF TGTGCCAGCAGCGCCAGCGGGAGGGGTGGTTGGGCAGATACGCAGTATTTT
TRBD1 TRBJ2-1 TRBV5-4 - CASSLGTGAQFF TGTGCCAGCAGCTTGGGGACAGGGGCGCAGTTCTTC
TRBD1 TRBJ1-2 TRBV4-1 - CASSPIRGQFYGYTF TGCGCCAGCAGCCCCATTAGGGGACAGTTCTATGGCTACACCTTC
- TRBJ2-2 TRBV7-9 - CASSLVWPNTGELFF TGTGCCAGCAGCTTAGTTTGGCCTAACACCGGGGAGCTGTTTTTT
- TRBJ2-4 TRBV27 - CASSPPRGRAKNIQYF TGTGCCAGCAGCCCCCCCCGGGGTAGAGCCAAAAACATTCAGTACTTC
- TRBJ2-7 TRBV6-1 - CASSEAWQRSYEQYF TGTGCCAGCAGTGAAGCGTGGCAGCGTTCCTACGAGCAGTACTTC
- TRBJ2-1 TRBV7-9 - CASSINLRDNNEQFF TGTGCCAGCAGCATAAACCTCCGGGACAACAATGAGCAGTTCTTC
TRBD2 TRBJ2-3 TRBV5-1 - CASSSQTSSYTDTQYF TGCGCCAGCAGCTCTCAGACTAGCTCATACACAGATACGCAGTATTTT
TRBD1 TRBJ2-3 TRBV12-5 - CASGLEDRAGHTQYF TGTGCTAGTGGTCTCGAGGACAGGGCCGGTCATACGCAGTATTTT
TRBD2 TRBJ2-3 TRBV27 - CASSLSIAGDTQYF TGTGCCAGCAGTTTATCGATAGCGGGAGATACGCAGTATTTT
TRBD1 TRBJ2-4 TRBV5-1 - CASSGTGGRNIQYF TGCGCCAGCAGCGGAACAGGGGGGAGGAACATTCAGTACTTC
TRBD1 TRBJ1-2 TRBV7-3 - CASSLATGDGYTF TGTGCCAGCAGCTTAGCAACAGGGGATGGCTACACCTTC
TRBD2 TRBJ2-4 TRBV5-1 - CASSLEASGELQYF TGCGCCAGCAGCTTGGAAGCTAGCGGAGAGCTTCAGTACTTC
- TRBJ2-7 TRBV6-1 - CASSGHRQFAYEQYF TGTGCCAGCAGTGGACACAGACAGTTCGCCTACGAGCAGTACTTC
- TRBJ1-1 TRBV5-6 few CASSPGVGTEAFF TGTGCCAGCAGTCCAGGGGTAGGCACTGAAGCTTTCTTT
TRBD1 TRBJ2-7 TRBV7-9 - CASSPTFTGTALVDEQYF TGTGCCAGCAGCCCGACCTTTACCGGGACAGCCCTTGTCGACGAGCAGTACTTC
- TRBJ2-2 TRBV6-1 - CASERLAVNTGELFF TGTGCCAGCGAAAGACTGGCGGTTAACACCGGGGAGCTGTTTTTT
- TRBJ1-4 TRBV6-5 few CASSPAVPGEKLFF TGTGCCAGCAGTCCTGCGGTACCTGGCGAAAAACTGTTTTTT
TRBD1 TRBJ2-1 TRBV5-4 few CASSRQGNPYNEQFF TGTGCCAGCAGCCGACAGGGGAACCCCTACAATGAGCAGTTCTTC
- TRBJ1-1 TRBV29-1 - CSVVRRVEDTEAFF TGCAGCGTTGTCCGGCGGGTGGAAGACACTGAAGCTTTCTTT
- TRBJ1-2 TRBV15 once CATYEGSRINYGYTF TGTGCCACCTATGAAGGTTCGCGGATAAACTATGGCTACACCTTC
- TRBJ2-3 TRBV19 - CASSRNRISESTDTQYF TGTGCCAGTAGCCGCAATAGAATTAGTGAGTCCACAGATACGCAGTATTTT
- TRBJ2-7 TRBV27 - CASSSRTGYEQYF TGTGCCAGCAGTTCAAGGACGGGATACGAGCAGTACTTC
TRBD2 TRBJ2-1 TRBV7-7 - CASSPRLAGTYNEQFF TGTGCTAGCAGCCCCCGGCTAGCGGGTACCTACAATGAGCAGTTCTTC
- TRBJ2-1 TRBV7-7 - CASSLGALNEQFF TGTGCTAGCAGCTTGGGGGCCCTTAATGAGCAGTTCTTC